The 10 T cell receptor beta chains presented below share a single source sample, sequenced in a study of T cells in Graves' hyperthyroidism and ophthalmopathy. From RNA transcripts, TCR beta CDR3 regions were amplified. The primer set for the first-round RT-PCR of the TCR CDR3 was HTBI. TCRdb reprocessed the multiplex PCR reads with MiXCR, giving one entry per CDR3 protein. The repertoire has about 700,000 distinct CDR3 sequences, 40% to 55% of them found once; the top ten carry about 7.2%. Sequenced sample: peripheral blood or thyroid tissue (not recorded which). Receptors originate from an adult man with Graves' disease, either hyperthyroidism or ophthalmopathy (not recorded which).

About this clonotype itself: It may be a read error: a sequence one base away is much more abundant. V usage is TRBV24-1 and J usage is TRBJ2-5, with 7 bases identical to TRBD2. CDR1 is KGHDR, CDR2 SFDVKD, per germline. V lost 5 bases to trimming and J lost 1 base; unmatched junction nucleotides: 6. This CDR3 has 15 amino acids. In DNA, the CDR3 is TGTGCCACCAGTGGCCCGGGGGGAGGCCAAGAGACCCAGTACTTC. Amino acid sequence: CATSGPGGGQETQYF.

There are a few counts of this clonotype. This chain connects TRBV19 to TRBJ1-5; D uncertain. V was trimmed by 6 bases and J by 5 bases, leaving 8 bases between them. Germline lookup yields CDR1 LNHDA and CDR2 SQIVND (reference sequence). The CDR3 has 12 amino acids. CDR3 amino acids: CASRDSDQPQHF. In DNA form, the CDR3 reads TGTGCCAGTAGGGACTCTGATCAGCCCCAGCATTTT.

Of note for this clonotype: Given a much more abundant clone one base away, this may be a read error. The J gene is TRBJ1-5, the V gene TRBV24-1; 8 positions match TRBD1. Looked up from germline, CDR1 is KGHDR and CDR2 is SFDVKD. The V segment lost 4 bases and the J segment 12 bases; nucleotides outside the gene matches: 13. The length of the CDR3 is 15 residues. CDR3 amino acids: CATSETRQGPPYQHF. CDR3 bases: TGTGCCACCAGTGAAACAAGACAGGGGCCGCCATACCAGCATTTT.

At least ten counts were recorded for this clonotype. The rearrangement links TRBV5-4 to TRBJ2-5; D possibly corresponds to TRBD1 (6 bases). This CDR3 region has 14 residues. V was trimmed by 3 bases and J by 4 bases, leaving 13 bases between them. Per germline, CDR1 SGHNT and CDR2 YYREEE (reference sequence). The CDR3 DNA follows: TGTGCCAGCAGCTCGGCAGGGGTCGGAGAGACCCAGTACTTC. Translation: CASSSAGVGETQYF.

This rearrangement joins TRBV2 to TRBJ1-1; tentatively, D is TRBD1 (5 bases). The CDR3 covers 13 residues. CDR1 and CDR2 from the germline V gene are SNHLY and FYNNEI. V was trimmed by 1 base and J by 5 bases, leaving 8 bases between them. The CDR3 DNA follows: TGTGCCAGCAGTGAAGTGGAGGGGACTGAAGCTTTCTTT. Protein: CASSEVEGTEAFF.

V gene TRBV7-8 combines with J gene TRBJ1-3, with 7 bases lining up with TRBD1. This CDR3 is 14 amino acids long. J gave up 4 bases and V 8 bases, and 8 bases lay outside the gene matches. Germline CDR1 SGHVS, CDR2 FQNEAQ. CDR3 nucleotide sequence: TGTGCCAGCGGCCAAGCAGGGGGAGGAAACACCATATATTTT. It translates to CASGQAGGGNTIYF. Looking up the rest from reference TRBV7-8 and TRBJ1-3 gives the full variable domain: GAGVSQSPRYKVAKRGQDVALRCDPISGHVSLFWYQQALGQGPEFLTYFQNEAQLDKSGLPSDRFFAERPEGSVSTLKIQRTQQEDSAVYLCASGQAGGGNTIYFGEGSWLTVV.

In its sample, this clonotype was seen many times. The chain couples TRBV7-8 to TRBJ1-1; D is undetermined. The CDR3 has 18 amino acids. Looked up from germline, CDR1 is SGHVS and CDR2 is FQNEAQ. V was trimmed by 5 bases and J by 4 bases, leaving 26 bases between them. The CDR3 sequence is CASSRRARGTVQRTEAFF. The CDR3 nucleotides read TGTGCCAGCAGCCGAAGGGCGCGTGGCACGGTTCAACGCACTGAAGCTTTCTTT. Together with reference TRBV7-8 and TRBJ1-1, the CDR3 gives the full variable domain: GAGVSQSPRYKVAKRGQDVALRCDPISGHVSLFWYQQALGQGPEFLTYFQNEAQLDKSGLPSDRFFAERPEGSVSTLKIQRTQQEDSAVYLCASSRRARGTVQRTEAFFGQGTRLTVV.

The rearrangement joins TRBV10-3 to TRBJ1-4; TRBD1 aligns across 7 bases. The CDR3 has 15 amino acids. V lost 3 bases to trimming and J lost 7 bases; unmatched junction nucleotides: 8. Looked up from germline, CDR1 is ENHRY and CDR2 is SYGVKD. The CDR3 loop is CAISERSTGSEKLFF. DNA of the CDR3: TGTGCCATCAGTGAAAGATCGACAGGGAGTGAAAAACTGTTTTTT.

This clonotype was seen only a few times. This chain joins TRBV4-1 and TRBJ1-2; maybe TRBD1 (5 bases). Germline V CDR1 and CDR2: MGHRA, YSYEKL. This CDR3 contains 14 residues. V lost 0 bases and J 8 bases, leaving 13 bases between the germline ends. CDR3 residues: CASSQEVGVPGYTF. For the CDR3, the DNA is TGCGCCAGCAGCCAAGAAGTAGGGGTCCCAGGCTACACCTTC.

Concerning this clonotype: One end of the junction is discordant with germline, which a read error may explain. This chain joins TRBV10-2 and TRBJ1-6; tentative D call: TRBD1 (6 bases). The CDR3 length is 12 residues. The germline gives CDR1 WSHSY, CDR2 SAAADI. CDR3 sequence: CVSSQGLVALHF. In nucleotides, the CDR3 is TGCGTCAGCTCACAGGGACTCGTGGCCCTCCACTTT.